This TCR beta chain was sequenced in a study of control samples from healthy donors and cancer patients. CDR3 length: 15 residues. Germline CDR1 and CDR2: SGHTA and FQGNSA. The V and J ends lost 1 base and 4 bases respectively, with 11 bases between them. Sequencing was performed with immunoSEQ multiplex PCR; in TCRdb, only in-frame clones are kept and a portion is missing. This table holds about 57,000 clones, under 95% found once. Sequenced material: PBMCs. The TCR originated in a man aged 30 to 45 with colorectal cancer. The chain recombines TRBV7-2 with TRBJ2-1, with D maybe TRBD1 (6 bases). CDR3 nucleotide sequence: TGTGCCAGCAGCTTAGTGGCGCAGGGGTACAATGAGCAGTTCTTC. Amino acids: CASSLVAQGYNEQFF.